These T cell receptor beta chains were read from a single sample in a study of regulatory T cells in long-lasting Graves disease. TCRdb independently ran MiXCR on the multiplex PCR reads; one entry per CDR3 protein. The sample includes some 500,000 distinct CDR3 sequences, roughly 14% seen only once; the top ten take approximately 9.3%. This sample also belongs to another study, concerning T cells in Graves' hyperthyroidism and ophthalmopathy.

The starting material was peripheral blood mononuclear cells (PBMCs), obtained at new diagnosis, from a patient treated with antithyroid drugs. The source of these receptors is a man in his thirties or forties with Graves disease. Each CDR3 is given with its conserved first and last residue. The D gene is left open where the match is weak. Clone size, where shown, is once, few, many, or a class for clones that have expanded.

size: few
V: TRBV25-1
J: TRBJ2-1
D: TRBD2
CDR3: CASSPAGGPENEQFF
DNA: TGTGCCAGCAGTCCAGCGGGAGGGCCTGAGAATGAGCAGTTCTTC

size: many
V: TRBV19
J: TRBJ2-7
D: .
CDR3: CASSMDGGTEQYF
DNA: TGTGCCAGTAGTATGGACGGCGGTACGGAGCAGTACTTC

size: many
V: TRBV11-2
J: TRBJ1-3
D: .
CDR3: CASSQGGGNTIYF
DNA: TGTGCCAGCAGCCAAGGTGGTGGAAACACCATATATTTT

size: few
V: TRBV20-1
J: TRBJ2-5
D: TRBD2
CDR3: CSASSELAGVGGQETQYF
DNA: TGCAGTGCTAGTTCCGAACTAGCGGGAGTGGGTGGGCAAGAGACCCAGTACTTC

size: few
V: TRBV30
J: TRBJ1-6
D: TRBD1
CDR3: CAWSRGYNSPLHF
DNA: TGTGCCTGGAGCAGGGGGTATAATTCACCCCTCCACTTT

size: .
V: TRBV5-1
J: TRBJ2-1
D: TRBD2
CDR3: CASSLAPGLGNNEQFF
DNA: TGCGCCAGCAGCTTGGCCCCGGGACTAGGCAACAATGAGCAGTTCTTC

size: few
V: TRBV28
J: TRBJ1-6
D: .
CDR3: CASRYQSWPNSPLHF
DNA: TGTGCCAGCAGGTACCAGAGTTGGCCTAATTCACCCCTCCACTTT

size: many
V: TRBV5-1
J: TRBJ1-1
D: .
CDR3: CASSSPSGMNTEAFF
DNA: TGCGCCAGCAGCTCCCCCTCAGGGATGAACACTGAAGCTTTCTTT

size: few
V: TRBV19
J: TRBJ2-3
D: .
CDR3: CASKRADTQYF
DNA: TGTGCCAGTAAAAGGGCAGATACGCAGTATTTT

size: many
V: TRBV7-9
J: TRBJ2-7
D: .
CDR3: CASSLGSHRYSYEQYF
DNA: TGTGCCAGCAGCTTAGGGTCTCACAGATACTCCTACGAGCAGTACTTC

size: many
V: TRBV11-1
J: TRBJ2-1
D: TRBD1
CDR3: CASSFGQGAWEQFF
DNA: TGTGCCAGCAGCTTCGGGCAGGGGGCCTGGGAGCAGTTCTTC

size: .
V: TRBV5-1
J: TRBJ2-7
D: TRBD2
CDR3: CASSFGTSGRRYEQYF
DNA: TGCGCCAGCAGCTTCGGGACTAGCGGGAGGAGATACGAGCAGTACTTC

size: .
V: TRBV7-9
J: TRBJ1-4
D: .
CDR3: CASSLAQQQEKLFF
DNA: TGTGCCAGCAGCTTAGCGCAACAACAGGAAAAACTGTTTTTT